One and the same sample provided the 12 T cell receptor beta chains below, sequenced in a study of T cell repertoires in cytomegalovirus infection. One entry per CDR3 protein results from TCRdb running MiXCR on the reads. Here the sample spans about 920,000 distinct CDR3 sequences, about a third being singletons. No antigens are known for them. This specimen was cultured CD8+ T cells from PBMCs, taken from culture after CMV antigen stimulation. Receptors originate from a human donor in good health (CMV status not recorded). Some clones in this sample may be carry-over from other donors' samples.

The table lists this clonotype with a few counts. The CDR3 nucleotides are TGTGCCAGCAGTTACGAGGTGGACTATGGCTACACCTTC. Translating gives CASSYEVDYGYTF. The chain joins TRBV6-1 to TRBJ1-2; D gene ambiguous. CDR1 MNHNS and CDR2 SASEGT come from the germline V gene. V gave up 5 bases and J gave up 3 bases, with 10 bases separating them. CDR3 size: 13 residues.

In this sample, this clonotype turned up many times. This CDR3 is CASSSLVETQYF. CDR3 in DNA: TGTGCCAGCAGCTCACTCGTGGAGACCCAGTACTTC. J is TRBJ2-5 and V is TRBV11-2; D remains unclear. CDR3 size: 12 residues. The V gene lost 4 bases and the J gene lost 5 bases, with 8 bases spanning the gap. Germline loops: CDR1 SGHAT, CDR2 FQNNGV.

The chain's CDR3 is CASSVADSNRGYTQYF. The CDR3 DNA sequence: TGTGCCAGCAGCGTAGCCGATTCTAACAGGGGATATACGCAGTATTTT. The chain combines TRBV9 with TRBJ2-3, with TRBD1 matching 7 bases. CDR3 length: 16 amino acids. Germline V lookup: CDR1 SGDLS, CDR2 YYNGEE. Trimming at V came to 0 bases and at J to 7 bases, leaving 11 bases not matched to a gene.

The table lists this clonotype with a few counts. The gene calls are TRBV7-2 and TRBJ2-7, with 11 bases matching TRBD2. The germline CDR1 and CDR2 sequences are SGHTA and FQGNSA. The length of the CDR3 is 19 residues. V shed 2 bases, J shed 2 bases, and the junction held 14 bases outside the gene matches. CDR3 coding DNA: TGTGCCAGCAGCTTAAGCGTCGGAATAGCGGGGGGGATTCCCTACGAGCAGTACGTC. Amino acids: CASSLSVGIAGGIPYEQYV.

This clonotype has a single count. The rearrangement joins TRBV5-4 to TRBJ1-2; D gene ambiguous. The germline V and J ends were trimmed by 0 bases and 4 bases, with 13 bases remaining between them. The germline V gene has CDR1 SGHNT and CDR2 YYREEE (reference sequence). The CDR3 spans 15 residues. In DNA form, the CDR3 reads TGTGCCAGCAGCTTGGTTATGGAGGTTTCCTATGGCTACACCTTC. It yields the protein CASSLVMEVSYGYTF.

This clonotype was detected a few times. As DNA, the CDR3 is TGTGCCAGCAGCACCCCGACGCGGGGGGGTTACACAGATACGCAGTATTTT. Protein: CASSTPTRGGYTDTQYF. This chain connects TRBV7-2 to TRBJ2-3; the match to TRBD2 covers 9 bases. V shed 5 bases and J 2 bases; nucleotides not matched to a gene: 11. Germline assignment: CDR1 SGHTA and CDR2 FQGNSA. The CDR3 totals 17 residues.

This clonotype was counted between two and nine times. The chain links TRBV12-3 or TRBV12-4 to TRBJ2-3, with D possibly being TRBD1 or TRBD2 (5 bases each). The CDR3 extends over 14 amino acids. V dropped 5 bases and J dropped 1 base, with 10 bases sitting between them. CDR3 sequence reads: CASSGTDGTDTQYF. DNA for the CDR3: TGTGCCAGCAGTGGGACGGATGGCACAGATACGCAGTATTTT.

The gene calls are TRBV7-6 and TRBJ1-5, with unresolved D. Trimming left V 0 bases short and J 0 bases short, with 12 bases between. This CDR3 is 17 amino acids long. Germline values: CDR1 SGHVS, CDR2 FNYEAQ. CDR3 nucleotide sequence: TGTGCCAGCAGCTTAGCGACGACACTCTATAGCAATCAGCCCCAGCATTTT. This sequence encodes CASSLATTLYSNQPQHF.

J is TRBJ1-1 and V is TRBV28; TRBD1 might be the D (5 bases). This CDR3 spans 14 amino acids. V lost 5 bases, J lost 2 bases, and 12 bases lay in between. The V gene's germline CDR1 is MDHEN and CDR2 SYDVKM. The CDR3 region has the DNA TGTGCCAGCAGTAACAGGCGTCGAAACACTGAAGCTTTCTTT. The encoded protein is CASSNRRRNTEAFF.

This clonotype was counted between two and nine times. V and J are TRBV4-1 and TRBJ1-1, with no clear D. In germline, CDR1 is MGHRA, CDR2 YSYEKL. The CDR3 is 17 amino acids. V lost 1 base to trimming and J lost 3 bases, with 18 bases between them. Written as DNA, the CDR3 is TGCGCCAGCAGCCAAGGTTTAGGAGGGAATTTCGACACTGAAGCTTTCTTT. This codes for CASSQGLGGNFDTEAFF.

V is TRBV12-3 or TRBV12-4 and J is TRBJ1-2; D is unclear. This CDR3 region has 13 residues. The germline V and J ends were trimmed by 5 bases and 6 bases, with 13 bases remaining between them. CDR3 in amino acids: CASSALHRDGYTF. The CDR3 nucleotides read TGTGCCAGCAGTGCGTTACATAGGGATGGCTACACCTTC.

This clonotype was detected ten times or more. The chain has TRBV7-6 and TRBJ2-7, with D maybe TRBD1 (6 bases). From germline, CDR1 is SGHVS and CDR2 FNYEAQ. V was trimmed by 8 bases and J by 4 bases, leaving 18 bases between them. The CDR3 is 14 residues long. The CDR3 here is CASRKGQGMYEQYF. The CDR3, as DNA: TGTGCCAGCCGCAAGGGGCAGGGGATGTACGAGCAGTACTTC.